This T cell receptor beta chain was retrieved from a study of T cells in Graves' hyperthyroidism and ophthalmopathy. Overall study findings and caveats: A model of 13 V-J pairs discriminated ophthalmopathy from stable hyperthyroidism. Among clonotypes expanded in thyroid above 0.001, most were also found in blood.

Germline CDR1 and CDR2: GTSNPN and SVGIG (reference sequence). The CDR3 runs to 10 residues. Trimming stripped 7 bases from V and 5 bases from J, with 6 bases between. Patients showing uncontrolled infection, other autoimmune disease, pregnancy or lactation were ineligible. Of note for this clonotype: The antigen is not known. This may be a read error: a much more frequent sequence differs by one nucleotide.

Researchers took RNA transcripts and amplified the TCR beta CDR3 regions from them. TCR CDR3 underwent first-round RT-PCR with the HTBI primer set. TCRdb fed the multiplex PCR reads into MiXCR, producing one record per CDR3 protein. The sample holds about 570,000 distinct CDR3 sequences, roughly 50% seen once. The sequenced sample consisted of peripheral blood or thyroid tissue (not recorded which). The rearrangement uses TRBV30 and TRBJ1-3; D call uncertain. This clonotype originated in an adult woman with Graves' disease, either hyperthyroidism or ophthalmopathy (not recorded which). CDR3 region: CALSRNTIYF. The CDR3, as DNA: TGTGCCTTGTCGAGAAACACCATATATTTT.